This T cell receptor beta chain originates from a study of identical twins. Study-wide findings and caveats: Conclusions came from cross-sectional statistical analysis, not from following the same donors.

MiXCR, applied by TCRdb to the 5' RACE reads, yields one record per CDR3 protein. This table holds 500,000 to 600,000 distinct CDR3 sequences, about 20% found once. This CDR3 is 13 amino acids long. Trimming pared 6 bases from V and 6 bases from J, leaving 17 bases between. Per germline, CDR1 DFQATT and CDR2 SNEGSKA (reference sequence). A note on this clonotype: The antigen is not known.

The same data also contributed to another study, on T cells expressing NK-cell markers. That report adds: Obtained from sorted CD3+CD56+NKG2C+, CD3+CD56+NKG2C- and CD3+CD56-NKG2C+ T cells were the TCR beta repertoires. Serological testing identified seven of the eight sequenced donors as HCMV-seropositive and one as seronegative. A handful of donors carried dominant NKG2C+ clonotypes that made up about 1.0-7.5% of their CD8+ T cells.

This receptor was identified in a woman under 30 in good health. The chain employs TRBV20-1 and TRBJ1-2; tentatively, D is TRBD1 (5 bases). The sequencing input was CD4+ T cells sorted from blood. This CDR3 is CSAAQGHLNGYTF. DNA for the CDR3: TGCAGTGCAGCGCAGGGCCACTTAAATGGCTACACCTTC.